This T cell receptor (beta chain) was sequenced in a study of blood T cell repertoires in COVID-19. Study-level background: The cDNA or gDNA used as material had been derived from T cells, B-cell-depleted T cells, or PBMCs.

TCRdb keeps only in-frame clones here, not all; method: immunoSEQ multiplex PCR. The sample comprises about 250,000 clones, about 86% of which are singletons, and more than 3% rests with the top ten. This CDR3 has 17 amino acids. V was trimmed by 4 bases and J by 0 bases, leaving 13 bases between them. The V gene's germline CDR1 is SGHVS and CDR2 FQNEAQ. Sequenced material: PBMCs or T cells enriched from blood (not recorded which). The receptor comes from a man over 45 who had recovered from COVID-19. The rearrangement uses TRBV7-8 and TRBJ2-6; no reliable D call. The CDR3 sequence: CASSSPRESSGANVLTF. DNA of the CDR3: TGTGCCAGCAGCTCACCCCGTGAGAGCTCTGGGGCCAACGTCCTGACTTTC.